Listed below are T cell receptor beta chains from one sample, sequenced in a study of human T cells and chemical hapten exposure. TCRdb used MiXCR to reprocess the RACE reads, holding one entry per CDR3 protein. The table records tens of thousands of distinct CDR3 sequences, roughly 9.6% of them present only once. Material: whole blood, obtained in connection with sensitization to the hapten diphenylcyclopropenone (DPC). These receptors came from a woman between 40 and 50 years old with alopecia areata. Some clones in this sample may be carry-over from other donors' samples. Both conserved end residues are part of each CDR3. A D gene is named only where the DNA matches it firmly. Size tells how often a clone was seen (once, few, many) or the class of an expanded clone, and some rows leave it out.

J	D	size	V	DNA	CDR3
TRBJ1-2	.	many	TRBV3-1	TGTGCCAGCAGCCAAGGCAGGGATAAGGTGGGCTACACCTTC	CASSQGRDKVGYTF
TRBJ1-1	TRBD1	few	TRBV5-1	TGCGCCAGACCTTGTAGGGACAGTGAAGCTTTCTTT	CARPCRDSEAFF
TRBJ1-6	TRBD1	.	TRBV20-1	TGCAGTGCTCCAGGCCTACAGGGGTTCCTTCATTCACCCCTCCACTTT	CSAPGLQGFLHSPLHF
TRBJ2-1	.	few	TRBV7-7	TGTGCTAGCAGCTTACAGGGAAGCTACAATGAGCAGTTCTTC	CASSLQGSYNEQFF
TRBJ1-6	.	many	TRBV7-8	TGTGCCAGCAGCTTAGTACCTCGTGTATCCGGGACACATAATTCACCCCTCCACTTT	CASSLVPRVSGTHNSPLHF
TRBJ2-6	.	many	TRBV6-6	TGTGCCAGCACCCACAGGGCTGGGGCCAACGTCCTGACTTTC	CASTHRAGANVLTF
TRBJ1-2	TRBD1	.	TRBV29-1	TGCAGCGTCAGCGACGGGACAGACTATGGCTACACCTTC	CSVSDGTDYGYTF
TRBJ1-3	.	many	TRBV29-1	TGCAGCGTTAAGACAGCTCTCTCTGGAAACACCATATATTTT	CSVKTALSGNTIYF
TRBJ2-1	TRBD1	.	TRBV10-3	TGTGCCATCAGCCGGGACAGCCAAAATGAGCAGTTCTTC	CAISRDSQNEQFF
TRBJ2-3	TRBD2	.	TRBV12-3/TRBV12-4	TGTGCCAGCACCGGGGGGGGGCCTAAGGGAGATACGCAGTATTTT	CASTGGGPKGDTQYF
TRBJ2-7	.	.	TRBV6-2/TRBV6-3	TGTGCCAGCAGTGAAACAGGGAGCATCTACGAGCAGTACTTC	CASSETGSIYEQYF
TRBJ2-1	.	few	TRBV25-1	TGTGCCAGCAGTGCCCGATACAATGAGCAGTTCTTC	CASSARYNEQFF
TRBJ2-5	TRBD2	many	TRBV5-4	TGTGCCAGCAGCTTCGGACTAGCGGGTAGCCGGGTCCAAGAGACCCAGTACTTC	CASSFGLAGSRVQETQYF
TRBJ1-1	.	few	TRBV29-1	TGCAGCGTTGGGGGACAACTGTACACTGAAGCTTTCTTT	CSVGGQLYTEAFF
TRBJ2-1	TRBD2	.	TRBV6-5	TGTGCCAGCAGCCCGCGGGAGTTGGGTTTCAATGAGCAGTTCTTC	CASSPRELGFNEQFF
TRBJ1-6	.	many	TRBV14	TGTGCCAGCAGCCTAAGAGGCGTATATAATTCACCCCTCCACTTT	CASSLRGVYNSPLHF
TRBJ2-3	TRBD1	many	TRBV4-3	TGCGCCAGCAGCCAAGAGACAGGGGCCACAGATACGCAGTATTTT	CASSQETGATDTQYF
TRBJ1-2	.	.	TRBV6-5	TGTGCCAGCAGTTACTCGGACAGAAACTATGGCTACACCTTC	CASSYSDRNYGYTF
TRBJ1-1	.	few	TRBV10-3	TGTGCCACCACCGGGACCCCCCGGGGGAACACTGAAGCTTTCTTT	CATTGTPRGNTEAFF
TRBJ1-2	TRBD1	many	TRBV6-2/TRBV6-3	TGTGCCAGCAGTTACGGACAGGAAGGGATCGGCTACACCTTC	CASSYGQEGIGYTF
TRBJ2-5	.	.	TRBV29-1	TGCAGCGTCGGGACGCCGCAAGAGACCCAGTACTTC	CSVGTPQETQYF
TRBJ2-2	TRBD2	many	TRBV14	TGTGCCAGCAGCCAGGGACTAGCGGGAATCGGCGGGGAGCTGTTTTTT	CASSQGLAGIGGELFF
TRBJ1-6	TRBD1	few	TRBV28	TGTGCCAGCAACCAGGGGGCGATGAATTCACCCCTCCACTTT	CASNQGAMNSPLHF
TRBJ2-4	.	many	TRBV7-2	TGTGCCAGCAGCTTACAGAGCACGGGAAACATTCAGTACTTC	CASSLQSTGNIQYF
TRBJ1-1	TRBD1	many	TRBV10-1	TGCGCCAGCAGTCCCGGGACAGCGAACACTGAAGCTTTCTTT	CASSPGTANTEAFF
TRBJ2-2	TRBD2	many	TRBV5-4	TGTGCCAGCAGCTCCCTAGGACTAGCCCTCACCGGGGAGCTGTTTTTT	CASSSLGLALTGELFF
TRBJ1-2	.	many	TRBV3-1	TGTGCCAGCAGCCCGTATCCCGGCTATGGCTACACCTTC	CASSPYPGYGYTF
TRBJ1-6	.	many	TRBV4-3	TGCGCCAGCAGCCAAGGGAGGACACTAAATTCACCCCTCCACTTT	CASSQGRTLNSPLHF
TRBJ2-5	TRBD2	.	TRBV5-5	TGTGCCAGCAGCACAGGGACTAGCGGCGGCCAAGAGACCCAGTACTTC	CASSTGTSGGQETQYF
TRBJ2-1	TRBD2	.	TRBV6-5	TGTGCCAGCAGCCGACTCCGCGGGACTAGCGGGGTCTTCGACAATGAGCAGTTCTTC	CASSRLRGTSGVFDNEQFF
TRBJ2-3	TRBD2	many	TRBV7-2	TGTGCCAGCAGCTTAGCAGTAGCGGGGGCCAGCACAGATACGCAGTATTTT	CASSLAVAGASTDTQYF
TRBJ2-1	TRBD1	.	TRBV9	TGTGCCAGCAGCTATTCCCCCGGGACAGGTATCTACAATGAGCAGTTCTTC	CASSYSPGTGIYNEQFF
TRBJ2-1	.	.	TRBV24-1	TGTGCCACCAGTGATGCGGACCGCTACAATGAGCAGTTCTTC	CATSDADRYNEQFF
TRBJ1-5	TRBD1	many	TRBV25-1	TGTGCCAGCAGTGGATTCGGACAGGGCCAGCCCCAGCATTTT	CASSGFGQGQPQHF
TRBJ1-5	.	many	TRBV21-1	TGTGCCAGCAGCAAAGCGGTGAACCCAGAAGGGGTAATTCAGCCCCAGCATTTT	CASSKAVNPEGVIQPQHF